The 24 T cell receptor beta chains below all came from one sample that was sequenced in a study of PD-1 blockade in mismatch repair-deficient tumors. Using immunoSEQ multiplex PCR, the repertoire was profiled, and TCRdb retains in-frame clones only, with some absent. This sample yields over 100,000 clones, of which around three quarters are seen a single time; roughly 4.8% belongs to the top ten. Sequencing used peripheral blood, obtained approximately 64 weeks after starting pembrolizumab. The receptors originated from an adult with mismatch repair-deficient cancer.

The J gene is TRBJ2-1, the V gene TRBV10-1; TRBD2 matches 14 bases. J was trimmed by 7 bases and V by 6 bases; bases with no gene match: 5. Germline assignment: CDR1 WNHNN and CDR2 SYGVQD (reference sequence). CDR3 length: 15 amino acids. The CDR3: CASSPGTSGRNEQFF. The CDR3 nucleotides are TGCGCCAGCAGCCCCGGGACTAGCGGGAGAAATGAGCAGTTCTTC.

The J gene is TRBJ2-2, the V gene TRBV7-3; 9 nucleotides align to TRBD2. The CDR3 extends over 14 amino acids. V dropped 5 bases and J dropped 6; count of bases not matched to a gene: 4. Germline V CDR1 and CDR2: SGHTA, FQGTGA. The DNA for the CDR3 is TGTGCCAGCAGCCCTGTAGCGGGAGCCGGGGAGCTGTTTTTT. Translation gives CASSPVAGAGELFF.

V is TRBV7-3 and J is TRBJ2-7; D is perhaps TRBD1 or TRBD2 (6 bases each). Per germline, CDR1 SGHTA and CDR2 FQGTGA. This CDR3 is 13 amino acids long. The V end was cut by 5 bases, the J end by 4 bases, with 12 bases between. The CDR3 coding sequence is TGTGCCAGCAGCCCGGGGGCGGGTTACGAGCAGTACTTC. It codes for CASSPGAGYEQYF.

The rearrangement joins TRBV30 to TRBJ2-3; D uncertain. The V end was cut by 2 bases, the J end by 10 bases, with 13 bases between. There are 12 residues in the CDR3. Per germline, CDR1 GTSNPN and CDR2 SVGIG (reference sequence). The CDR3 spells CAWSKDLTAQYF. In DNA, the CDR3 is TGTGCCTGGAGTAAGGACCTTACGGCGCAGTATTTT.

The sample holds a few counts of this clone. This chain joins TRBV30 and TRBJ1-1, with D hard to call. CDR1 and CDR2 (germline): GTSNPN, SVGIG (reference sequence). The CDR3 has 15 residues. With 2 bases removed from V and 1 base from J, the gap between germline ends came to 14 bases. The CDR3 DNA reads as TGTGCCTGGAGTTCCAATCGGGCGGCGAACACTGAAGCTTTCTTT. Protein sequence: CAWSSNRAANTEAFF.

The chain combines TRBV30 with TRBJ2-3; D is undetermined. The CDR3 totals 13 residues. With 4 bases removed from V and 0 bases from J, the gap between germline ends came to 8 bases. CDR1 GTSNPN and CDR2 SVGIG come from the germline V gene (reference sequence). As DNA, the CDR3 is TGTGCCTGGACGCGGAGCAGCACAGATACGCAGTATTTT. This gives the protein CAWTRSSTDTQYF.

The V call is TRBV27, the J call TRBJ2-7; tentatively, D is TRBD1 (5 bases). Germline lookup yields CDR1 MNHEY and CDR2 SMNVEV (reference sequence). V gave up 2 bases and J gave up 3 bases, with 8 bases separating them. This CDR3 spans 13 amino acids. Here the CDR3 DNA reads TGTGCCAGCAGTTTACAGGGATTCTACGAGCAGTACTTC. Protein sequence: CASSLQGFYEQYF.

The V call is TRBV6-5, the J call TRBJ2-7; D uncertain. Germline lookup yields CDR1 MNHEY and CDR2 SVGAGI. CDR3 length: 14 amino acids. The germline V and J ends were trimmed by 8 bases and 2 bases, with 16 bases remaining between them. The CDR3 is CASRVAVATYEQYF. In nucleotides, the CDR3 is TGTGCCAGCCGGGTGGCGGTAGCAACCTACGAGCAGTACTTC.

The chain employs TRBV4-3 and TRBJ2-7; 7 nucleotides line up with TRBD1. There are 16 residues in the CDR3. Trimming removed 0 bases from V and 2 bases from J; junction bases left unmatched: 7. Germline lookup yields CDR1 LGHNA and CDR2 YSLEER. CDR3 region: CASSQDPRQGTYEQYF. The CDR3 DNA reads as TGCGCCAGCAGCCAAGATCCGAGACAGGGAACCTACGAGCAGTACTTC.

This CDR3 is CASSPDDTSYEQYF. CDR3 coding DNA: TGTGCCAGCAGCCCAGACGACACATCCTACGAGCAGTACTTC. The J gene is TRBJ2-7, the V gene TRBV7-2; D call uncertain. The V gene lost 5 bases and the J gene lost 1 base, with 12 bases spanning the gap. The CDR3 runs 14 residues. Per germline, CDR1 SGHTA and CDR2 FQGNSA.

The chain links TRBV6-6 to TRBJ1-2, with D hard to call. The CDR3 spans 12 residues. Deletions cut 4 bases from V and 6 bases from J, with 9 bases between. Germline V gene data show CDR1 as MNHNY and CDR2 as SVGAGI (reference sequence). DNA of the CDR3: TGTGCCAGCAGTTTTCTTGCGGATGGCTACACCTTC. Residues: CASSFLADGYTF.

V and J are TRBV5-1 and TRBJ2-1; TRBD2 agrees at 11 bases. The CDR3 length is 15 residues. Germline V gives CDR1 SGHRS, CDR2 YFSETQ. Germline trimming cut 4 bases from V and 3 bases from J; bases unmatched to any gene: 3. CDR3 sequence: CASSAGTSGYNEQFF. CDR3 coding DNA: TGCGCCAGCAGCGCCGGGACTAGCGGCTACAATGAGCAGTTCTTC.

The gene calls are TRBV7-9 and TRBJ2-3; TRBD1 matches 8 bases. The CDR3 totals 13 residues. V dropped 6 bases and J dropped 4; count of bases not matched to a gene: 3. Looked up from germline, CDR1 is SEHNR and CDR2 is FQNEAQ (reference sequence). The CDR3 bases are TGTGCCAGCAGGGACAGGGTTTCAGATACGCAGTATTTT. Protein: CASRDRVSDTQYF.

On this clone: Other DNA sequences within the sample encode an identical CDR3. The chain couples TRBV6-5 to TRBJ1-1; D call uncertain. The V and J ends lost 0 bases and 5 bases respectively, with 7 bases between them. This CDR3 has 13 residues. Germline assignment: CDR1 MNHEY and CDR2 SVGAGI. In DNA form, the CDR3 reads TGTGCCAGCAGTTACTCGCTGAGGACTGAAGCTTTCTTT. It is translated as CASSYSLRTEAFF.

This clone was counted only a few times. This chain connects TRBV9 to TRBJ1-2; 7 bases agree with TRBD1. The germline CDR1 and CDR2 sequences are SGDLS and YYNGEE. This CDR3 comprises 16 residues. The J segment lost 2 bases and the V segment lost 0 bases, leaving 7 bases of the junction unmatched. CDR3: CASSVGLTGENYGYTF. The CDR3 DNA sequence: TGTGCCAGCAGCGTAGGTCTAACAGGGGAGAACTATGGCTACACCTTC. The whole variable domain, filled in from reference TRBV9 and TRBJ1-2, reads DSGVTQTPKHLITATGQRVTLRCSPRSGDLSVYWYQQSLDQGLQFLIQYYNGEERAKGNILERFSAQQFPDLHSELNLSSLELGDSALYFCASSVGLTGENYGYTFGSGTRLTVV.

The chain joins TRBV28 to TRBJ2-7, with 13 nucleotides matching TRBD2. V trimming: 2 bases; J trimming: 4 bases; junction bases outside the gene matches: 5. CDR3 length: 16 amino acids. CDR1 and CDR2 from the germline V gene are MDHEN and SYDVKM. CDR3 amino acids: CASSLETSGRLYEQYF. The CDR3 DNA sequence: TGTGCCAGCAGTTTAGAGACTAGCGGGAGGTTGTACGAGCAGTACTTC.

The chain carries TRBV19 and TRBJ2-5, with a weak D call TRBD2 (6 bases). Germline V gene sequence: CDR1 LNHDA, CDR2 SQIVND (reference sequence). The CDR3 totals 14 residues. V was cut by 5 bases and J by 5 bases, with 15 bases left in between. As DNA, the CDR3 is TGTGCCAGTAGTTCGGGCCCTGGAGGGGAGACCCAGTACTTC. Encoded protein: CASSSGPGGETQYF.

Regarding this clone: A much larger clone is a single base away; this may be a read error. This sample also contains other DNA sequences that code for the same CDR3. The chain joins TRBV4-3 to TRBJ1-1, with D hard to call. This CDR3 is 13 amino acids long. Germline assignment: CDR1 LGHNA and CDR2 YSLEER. The V and J ends lost 2 bases and 7 bases respectively, with 11 bases between them. The CDR3 DNA follows: TGCGCCAGCAGCCAACCCGGAACAGATGAAGCTTTCTTT. Encoded protein: CASSQPGTDEAFF.

The genes are TRBV6-1 and TRBJ1-1, with TRBD1 matching over 7 bases. Trimming removed 4 bases from V and 7 bases from J; junction bases left unmatched: 12. CDR1 is MNHNS and CDR2 is SASEGT in the germline V gene. The CDR3 has 15 residues. The CDR3 region is CASSARVWSGGEAFF. CDR3 DNA sequence: TGTGCCAGCAGTGCCCGTGTGTGGTCAGGGGGTGAAGCTTTCTTT.

The genes are TRBV23-1 and TRBJ1-5, with D hard to call. TRBV23-1 is flagged as an ORF with uncertain function. V gave up 0 bases and J gave up 16 bases, with 7 bases separating them. The CDR3 is made up of 10 amino acids. This CDR3 reads CASSQSINHF. The CDR3 DNA sequence: TGCGCCAGCAGTCAATCAATCAATCATTTT.

This clone occurred once. J is TRBJ2-1 and V is TRBV6-5; no reliable D call. V was cut by 5 bases and J by 8 bases, with 13 bases left in between. Looked up from germline, CDR1 is MNHEY and CDR2 is SVGAGI. There are 13 residues in the CDR3. CDR3 loop: CASSRYTLDEQFF. Written as DNA, the CDR3 is TGTGCCAGCAGTCGCTACACGCTTGATGAGCAGTTCTTC.

The chain combines TRBV4-1 with TRBJ1-2, with D unclear. Germline loops: CDR1 MGHRA, CDR2 YSYEKL. The germline V and J ends were trimmed by 1 base and 7 bases, with 16 bases remaining between them. This CDR3 contains 15 residues. CDR3 DNA: TGCGCCAGCAGCCAAGGCGAACCTGAGGGTCTTGGCTACACCTTC. It translates to CASSQGEPEGLGYTF.

The gene calls are TRBV7-9 and TRBJ2-2, with no clear D. The CDR3 spans 13 residues. Trimming removed 1 base at V and 11 bases at J, with 11 bases between. Germline CDR1 is SEHNR and CDR2 is FQNEAQ (reference sequence). The CDR3 sequence is CASSLGGPVELFF. DNA of the CDR3: TGTGCCAGCAGCTTAGGAGGCCCCGTCGAGCTGTTTTTT.

This clone was observed a single time. This sequence joins TRBV11-2 and TRBJ2-1; D tentatively fits TRBD1 or TRBD2 (5 bases each). V gave up 5 bases and J gave up 0 bases, with 11 bases separating them. The CDR3 totals 15 residues. Per the germline V gene, CDR1 is SGHAT and CDR2 is FQNNGV. CDR3 region: CASSGGRSSYNEQFF. The CDR3 DNA is TGTGCCAGCAGCGGGGGACGTAGCTCCTACAATGAGCAGTTCTTC.